These 6 T cell receptor beta chains were all obtained from the same sample, sequenced in a study of blood T cells in healthy people across ages. Next came a second PCR, run for roughly 6 to 11 cycles, which used a sample-barcoded 5' primer along with a J-beta primer mix. TCRdb analysed the 5' RACE reads with MiXCR anew, one entry per CDR3 protein. The sample has 1,800,000 or so distinct CDR3 sequences; around 42% are singletons. Sequenced sample: blood. These receptors all stem from a human donor in good health.

This clonotype was picked up a small number of times. The chain employs TRBV2 and TRBJ2-3; no firm D call. Trimming cost V 2 bases and J 4 bases, with 4 bases left between them. The V gene's germline CDR1 is SNHLY and CDR2 FYNNEI. This CDR3 is built from 12 residues. The CDR3 is CASSEYPDTQYF. The CDR3 DNA is TGTGCCAGCAGTGAATATCCAGATACGCAGTATTTT.

The chain combines TRBV7-9 with TRBJ2-7; 11 positions match TRBD1. There are 16 residues in the CDR3. V shed 5 bases, J shed 4 bases, and the junction held 10 bases outside the gene matches. The germline V gene has CDR1 SEHNR and CDR2 FQNEAQ (reference sequence). The CDR3 loop is CASSPRRGQGVYEQYF. CDR3 nucleotide sequence: TGTGCCAGCAGCCCCCGTCGGGGACAGGGGGTTTACGAGCAGTACTTC.

This rearrangement joins TRBV6-6 to TRBJ2-5; TRBD1 matches 9 bases. V shed 5 bases and J 2 bases; nucleotides not matched to a gene: 6. This CDR3 region has 15 residues. CDR1 and CDR2 from the germline V gene are MNHNY and SVGAGI (reference sequence). DNA of the CDR3: TGTGCCAGCAGTAGACCGGGACAGGGACAAGAGACCCAGTACTTC. Its translation is CASSRPGQGQETQYF.

CDR3 nucleotides: TGCGCCAGCAGCTTCCAGGTTTCAAATGAGCAGTTCTTC. Translated: CASSFQVSNEQFF. V gene TRBV5-1 combines with J gene TRBJ2-1; D gene ambiguous. This CDR3 spans 13 amino acids. Germline CDR1 and CDR2: SGHRS and YFSETQ. Trimming took 2 bases from V and 7 from J, leaving 10 bases between them.

The rearrangement joins TRBV20-1 to TRBJ2-4, with D hard to call. The J call is doubtful: the DNA matches TRBJ2-7 better. The CDR3 runs 14 residues. Germline values: CDR1 DFQATT, CDR2 SNEGSKA (reference sequence). The chain's CDR3 is CSAPKNTRTYEQYF. The CDR3 DNA reads as TGCAGTGCCCCTAAGAATACGAGGACCTACGAGCAGTACTTC.

This clonotype was seen more than once but under ten times. This chain connects TRBV3-1 to TRBJ2-5, with unresolved D. Trimming shortened V by 0 bases and J by 4 bases, and 9 bases separated the two germline ends. The germline CDR1 and CDR2 sequences are LGHDT and YNNKEL (reference sequence). This CDR3 region has 14 residues. The CDR3 loop reads CASSQDHASETQYF. The CDR3 bases are TGTGCCAGCAGCCAAGATCATGCCTCAGAGACCCAGTACTTC.